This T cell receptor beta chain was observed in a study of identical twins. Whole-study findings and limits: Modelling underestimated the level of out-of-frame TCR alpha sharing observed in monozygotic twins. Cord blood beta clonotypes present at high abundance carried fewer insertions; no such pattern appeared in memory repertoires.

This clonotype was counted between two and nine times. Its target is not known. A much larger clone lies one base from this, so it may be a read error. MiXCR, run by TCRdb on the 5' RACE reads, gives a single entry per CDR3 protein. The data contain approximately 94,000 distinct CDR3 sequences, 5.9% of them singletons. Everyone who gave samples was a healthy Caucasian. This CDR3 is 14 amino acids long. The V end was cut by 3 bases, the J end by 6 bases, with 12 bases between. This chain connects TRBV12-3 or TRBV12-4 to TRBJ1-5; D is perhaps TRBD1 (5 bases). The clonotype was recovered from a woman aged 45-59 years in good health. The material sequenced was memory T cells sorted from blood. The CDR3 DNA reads TGTGCCAGCAGTTTCCAGGGCCGAATTCAGCCCCAGCATTTT. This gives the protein CASSFQGRIQPQHF.